A single sample is the source of the 26 T cell receptor beta chains below, sequenced in a study of T cell responses to AZD1222 COVID-19 vaccine. Clones were read by immunoSEQ multiplex PCR, and TCRdb kept only the in-frame ones, dropping some. Of more than 100,000 clones listed, roughly 88% are singletons. Material: peripheral blood, obtained on day 0 of AZD1222 vaccination. These receptor sequences come from an adult in good health.

V is TRBV6-2 or TRBV6-3 and J is TRBJ1-5; 8 bases are shared with TRBD1. J was trimmed by 6 bases and V by 5 bases; bases with no gene match: 15. The CDR3 runs to 17 residues. CDR1 is MNHEY and CDR2 is SVGEGT in the germline V gene. The CDR3 DNA follows: TGTGCCAGCAGTCCAACGACCGGGACAGGACGAACTCAGCCCCAGCATTTT. Translating it yields CASSPTTGTGRTQPQHF.

The chain combines TRBV9 with TRBJ2-2, with unresolved D. The CDR3 loop spans 14 amino acids. V lost 4 bases to trimming and J lost 6 bases, with 13 bases between them. CDR1 and CDR2 (germline): SGDLS, YYNGEE. The CDR3, as DNA: TGTGCCAGCAGCACTGACCGGACGCCCGGGGAGCTGTTTTTT. Translating it yields CASSTDRTPGELFF.

The CDR3 spells CASNLGVISGVTQETQYF. DNA for the CDR3: TGTGCCAGCAACCTAGGGGTAATTAGCGGGGTGACGCAAGAGACCCAGTACTTC. The J gene is TRBJ2-5, the V gene TRBV5-5; 8 bases map to TRBD2. The CDR3 runs 18 residues. Germline V gene sequence: CDR1 SGHKS, CDR2 YYEKEE (reference sequence). V dropped 6 bases and J dropped 2; count of bases not matched to a gene: 18. The variable domain in full, with the rest retrieved from reference TRBV5-5 and TRBJ2-5, is DAGVTQSPTHLIKTRGQQVTLRCSPISGHKSVSWYQQVLGQGPQFIFQYYEKEERGRGNFPDRFSARQFPNYSSELNVNALLLGDSALYLCASNLGVISGVTQETQYFGPGTRLLVL.

The chain recombines TRBV19 with TRBJ1-1; D gene uncertain. This CDR3 has 13 amino acids. Trimming took 4 bases from V and 7 from J, leaving 13 bases between them. Germline values: CDR1 LNHDA, CDR2 SQIVND (reference sequence). The CDR3 bases are TGTGCCAGTAGTAGAGGGCAGCCCATTGAAGCTTTCTTT. Protein product: CASSRGQPIEAFF.

This chain joins TRBV28 and TRBJ2-2; TRBD2 might be the D (5 bases). The CDR3 loop spans 16 amino acids. CDR1 MDHEN and CDR2 SYDVKM come from the germline V gene. Trimming cost V 5 bases and J 4 bases, with 17 bases left between them. The CDR3 reads CASSPRGMMITGELFF. The CDR3 DNA is TGTGCCAGCAGTCCCCGAGGGATGATGATCACCGGGGAGCTGTTTTTT. Full variable domain (missing parts from reference TRBV28 and TRBJ2-2): DVKVTQSSRYLVKRTGEKVFLECVQDMDHENMFWYRQDPGLGLRLIYFSYDVKMKEKGDIPEGYSVSREKKERFSLILESASTNQTSMYLCASSPRGMMITGELFFGEGSRLTVL.

J is TRBJ1-4 and V is TRBV27; a weak D match, TRBD1 (5 bases). V gave up 6 bases and J gave up 1 base, with 15 bases separating them. Germline CDR1 reads MNHEY; CDR2 reads SMNVEV (reference sequence). This CDR3 comprises 16 residues. CDR3 residues: CASRRMGGGTNEKLFF. CDR3 in DNA: TGTGCCAGCAGACGTATGGGGGGAGGAACTAATGAAAAACTGTTTTTT.

V usage is TRBV21-1 and J usage is TRBJ2-1; the D call TRBD2 from the table was never checked on the DNA. TRBV21-1 is shown as a pseudogene. The CDR3 contains 17 residues. CDR3 loop: CASRRHRLACSYNEQFF. The CDR3 coding sequence is TGTGCCAGCAGAAGACACCGACTAGCTTGCTCCTACAATGAGCAGTTCTTC.

This chain uses TRBV10-3 with TRBJ1-1; tentatively, D is TRBD1 (5 bases). The germline V gene has CDR1 ENHRY and CDR2 SYGVKD. Trimming pared 4 bases from V and 7 bases from J, leaving 13 bases between. The CDR3 runs 13 residues. CDR3 sequence reads: CAISGGQGYEAFF. The CDR3 DNA reads as TGTGCCATCAGTGGTGGGCAGGGTTATGAAGCTTTCTTT.

V usage is TRBV7-9 and J usage is TRBJ2-5; 8 nucleotides align to TRBD1. Trimming cost V 0 bases and J 2 bases; bases outside gene matches: 8. The germline V gene encodes CDR1 SEHNR and CDR2 FQNEAQ (reference sequence). The CDR3 totals 17 residues. CDR3 region: CASSLAVTGVGQETQYF. CDR3 DNA sequence: TGTGCCAGCAGCTTAGCTGTGACAGGGGTCGGGCAAGAGACCCAGTACTTC.

This chain's CDR3 is CASSFTSGYVEAFF. The CDR3 nucleotides are TGTGCCAGCAGTTTCACATCCGGTTACGTTGAAGCTTTCTTT. The chain is built from TRBV6-2 or TRBV6-3 and TRBJ1-1, with D hard to call. V dropped 4 bases and J dropped 7 bases, with 16 bases sitting between them. CDR3 size: 14 residues. Germline CDR1 and CDR2: MNHEY and SVGEGT.

The CDR3 region is CSVVLHRGTYGYTF. CDR3 DNA sequence: TGCAGCGTTGTTTTACACAGGGGAACTTATGGCTACACCTTC. The rearrangement uses TRBV29-1 and TRBJ1-2, with TRBD1 matching 7 bases. The CDR3 loop spans 14 amino acids. Unmatched junction bases numbered 10, after V lost 4 bases and J lost 5 bases. From germline, CDR1 is SQVTM and CDR2 ANQGSEA.

The rearrangement joins TRBV28 to TRBJ1-6; unclear D gene. Germline CDR1 MDHEN, CDR2 SYDVKM. V was clipped by 4 bases and J by 8 bases, with 6 bases between them. The CDR3 extends over 12 amino acids. The CDR3 nucleotides read TGTGCCAGCAGTTCCCCTCATTCACCCCTCCACTTT. Residues: CASSSPHSPLHF.

The genes are TRBV6-5 and TRBJ1-1, with unresolved D. V was pared by 0 bases and J by 5 bases, with 13 bases between. Germline values: CDR1 MNHEY, CDR2 SVGAGI. The CDR3 is made up of 15 amino acids. Here the CDR3 DNA reads TGTGCCAGCAGTTACTCGATATTAGGAGGGACTGAAGCTTTCTTT. Its translation: CASSYSILGGTEAFF.

The chain couples TRBV18 to TRBJ2-1; TRBD1 agrees at 8 bases. The ends lost 2 bases at V and 8 bases at J; junction bases unmatched: 2. Germline V lookup: CDR1 KGHSH, CDR2 LQKENI. There are 13 residues in the CDR3. CDR3 amino acids: CASSPGQGDEQFF. As DNA, the CDR3 is TGTGCCAGCTCACCAGGACAGGGCGATGAGCAGTTCTTC.

The J gene is TRBJ2-2, the V gene TRBV5-4; TRBD1 agrees at 8 bases. This CDR3 is built from 14 residues. V lost 4 bases, J lost 6 bases, and 5 bases stayed unmatched. From germline, CDR1 is SGHNT and CDR2 YYREEE (reference sequence). The CDR3 DNA follows: TGTGCCAGCAGCCACAGGGGGTTGGCCGGGGAGCTGTTTTTT. This translates into CASSHRGLAGELFF.

The chain carries TRBV2 and TRBJ2-3; D is uncertain. The CDR3 has 13 amino acids. Germline CDR1 is SNHLY and CDR2 is FYNNEI. Trimming took 4 bases from V and 3 from J, leaving 8 bases between them. The CDR3 DNA is TGTGCCAGCAGTGTGGCGGAGACAGATACGCAGTATTTT. Translated, it gives CASSVAETDTQYF.

This chain uses TRBV2 with TRBJ2-7; possibly TRBD2 for D (6 bases). Looked up from germline, CDR1 is SNHLY and CDR2 is FYNNEI. Trimming took off 4 bases at V and 2 bases at J, with 12 bases between the two ends. The CDR3 totals 14 residues. The CDR3 region is CASSVRGKPYEQYF. The DNA for the CDR3 is TGTGCCAGCAGTGTACGGGGGAAACCCTACGAGCAGTACTTC.

This clone was counted a few times. The chain couples TRBV2 to TRBJ2-3, with TRBD2 identical over 8 bases. Germline V CDR1 and CDR2: SNHLY, FYNNEI. The J segment lost 4 bases and the V segment lost 7 bases, leaving 16 bases of the junction unmatched. The CDR3 has 17 amino acids. The CDR3 here is CASTLSGGGMASDTQYF. The CDR3 DNA reads TGTGCCAGCACGCTATCCGGCGGGGGGATGGCGTCAGATACGCAGTATTTT.

This chain links TRBV19 with TRBJ1-6; 7 positions agree with TRBD1. The CDR3 has 14 residues. The V segment lost 4 bases and the J segment 6 bases; nucleotides outside the gene matches: 3. Germline V gene data show CDR1 as LNHDA and CDR2 as SQIVND (reference sequence). CDR3 sequence: CASSTGTANSPLHF. The CDR3 DNA sequence: TGTGCCAGTAGTACAGGGACAGCTAATTCACCCCTCCACTTT.

This clone occurred once. This chain links TRBV7-8 with TRBJ1-5, with 9 bases aligning to TRBD1. Trimming removed 6 bases from V and 7 bases from J; junction bases left unmatched: 7. The CDR3 sequence is 14 residues long. Germline V gene lookup returns CDR1 SGHVS and CDR2 FQNEAQ. In DNA form, the CDR3 reads TGTGCCAGCAGTTCCAACAGGGGGCAGCAGCCCCAGCATTTT. Its translation: CASSSNRGQQPQHF. Complete variable domain (other parts from reference TRBV7-8 and TRBJ1-5): GAGVSQSPRYKVAKRGQDVALRCDPISGHVSLFWYQQALGQGPEFLTYFQNEAQLDKSGLPSDRFFAERPEGSVSTLKIQRTQQEDSAVYLCASSSNRGQQPQHFGDGTRLSIL.

This chain joins TRBV2 and TRBJ1-4; TRBD1 matches 8 bases. The CDR3 runs to 15 residues. J was trimmed by 8 bases and V by 6 bases; bases with no gene match: 11. Per the germline V gene, CDR1 is SNHLY and CDR2 is FYNNEI. The CDR3 protein is CASSPGQGAWEKLFF. Here the CDR3 DNA reads TGTGCCAGCAGCCCCGGACAGGGAGCATGGGAAAAACTGTTTTTT.

The chain combines TRBV10-3 with TRBJ2-5; 8 bases align to TRBD1. V gave up 5 bases and J gave up 2 bases; unmatched junction bases: 7. The germline CDR1 and CDR2 sequences are ENHRY and SYGVKD. The CDR3 extends over 15 amino acids. The CDR3 DNA follows: TGTGCCATCAGTTCCGGACAGGGTGGTCAAGAGACCCAGTACTTC. Its translation: CAISSGQGGQETQYF.

Regarding this clone: Other DNA sequences from this sample encode an identical CDR3 as well. The chain has TRBV27 and TRBJ2-5, with a tentative D call TRBD1 (6 bases). The CDR3 sequence is 13 residues long. The germline gives CDR1 MNHEY, CDR2 SMNVEV (reference sequence). Trimming took off 5 bases at V and 5 bases at J, with 12 bases between the two ends. For the CDR3, the DNA is TGTGCCAGCAGTCCCAGGGGAAGGGAGACCCAGTACTTC. Protein product: CASSPRGRETQYF.

This clone was seen more than once but under ten times. This chain joins TRBV28 and TRBJ1-3; unclear D gene. The V gene lost 3 bases and the J gene lost 0 bases, with 18 bases spanning the gap. The CDR3 has 18 amino acids. From germline, CDR1 is MDHEN and CDR2 SYDVKM. The CDR3, as DNA: TGTGCCAGCAGTTTCACCCCGGACGGTCCCTCCTCTGGAAACACCATATATTTT. This gives the protein CASSFTPDGPSSGNTIYF.

The count of this clone is one. This chain uses TRBV7-3 with TRBJ2-7; 9 bases map to TRBD1. The J segment lost 1 base and the V segment lost 5 bases, leaving 3 bases of the junction unmatched. The germline V gene has CDR1 SGHTA and CDR2 FQGTGA. The CDR3 runs 14 residues. This chain's CDR3 is CASSPDRGSYEQYF. Here the CDR3 DNA reads TGTGCCAGCAGCCCCGACAGGGGGTCCTACGAGCAGTACTTC.

The chain joins TRBV7-9 to TRBJ1-4; a weak D match, TRBD1 (5 bases). This CDR3 comprises 15 residues. From germline, CDR1 is SEHNR and CDR2 FQNEAQ (reference sequence). V was pared by 5 bases and J by 4 bases, with 14 bases between. CDR3 nucleotide sequence: TGTGCCAGCAGCCGAGAGACAGCGGGTAATGAAAAACTGTTTTTT. Translated: CASSRETAGNEKLFF.